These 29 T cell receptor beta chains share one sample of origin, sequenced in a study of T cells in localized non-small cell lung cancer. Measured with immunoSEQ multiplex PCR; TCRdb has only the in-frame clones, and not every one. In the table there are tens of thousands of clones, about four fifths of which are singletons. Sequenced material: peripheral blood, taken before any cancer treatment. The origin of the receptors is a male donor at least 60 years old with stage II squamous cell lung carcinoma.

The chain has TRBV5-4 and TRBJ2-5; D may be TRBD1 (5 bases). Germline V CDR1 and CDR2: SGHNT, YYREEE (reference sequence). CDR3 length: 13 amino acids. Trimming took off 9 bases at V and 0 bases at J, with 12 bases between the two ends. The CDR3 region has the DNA TGTGCCACCTCGAAGGGGTACCAAGAGACCCAGTACTTC. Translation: CATSKGYQETQYF.

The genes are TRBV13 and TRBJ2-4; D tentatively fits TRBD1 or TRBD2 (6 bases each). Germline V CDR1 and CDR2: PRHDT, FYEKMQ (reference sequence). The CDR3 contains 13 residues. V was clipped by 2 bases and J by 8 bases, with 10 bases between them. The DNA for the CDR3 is TGTGCCAGCAGCTTATGGGGGGCGGACATTCAGTACTTC. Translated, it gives CASSLWGADIQYF.

The CDR3 bases are TGTGCCAGCAGCTTGTTCATAGGGCTAGAGCAGCCCCAGCATTTT. Its translation: CASSLFIGLEQPQHF. V is TRBV5-6 and J is TRBJ1-5, with unresolved D. Trimming took off 1 base at V and 7 bases at J, with 15 bases between the two ends. The CDR3 has 15 residues. Germline V gives CDR1 SGHDT, CDR2 YYEEEE.

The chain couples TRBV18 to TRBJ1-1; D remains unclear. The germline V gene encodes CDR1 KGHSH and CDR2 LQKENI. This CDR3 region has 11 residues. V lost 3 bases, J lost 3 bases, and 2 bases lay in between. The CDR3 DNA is TGTGCCAGCTCACCTGACACTGAAGCTTTCTTT. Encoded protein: CASSPDTEAFF.

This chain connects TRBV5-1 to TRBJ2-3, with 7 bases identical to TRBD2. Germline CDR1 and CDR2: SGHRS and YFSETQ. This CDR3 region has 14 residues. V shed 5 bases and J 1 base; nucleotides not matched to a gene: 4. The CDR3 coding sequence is TGCGCCAGCAGTGACGCGGGGGGCACAGATACGCAGTATTTT. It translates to CASSDAGGTDTQYF.

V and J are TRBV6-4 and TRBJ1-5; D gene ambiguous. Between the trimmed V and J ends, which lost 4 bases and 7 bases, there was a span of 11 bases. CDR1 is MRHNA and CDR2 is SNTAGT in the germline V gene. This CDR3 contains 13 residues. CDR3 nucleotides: TGTGCCAGCAGTGGCGAAGGAGGGCAGCCCCAGCATTTT. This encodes CASSGEGGQPQHF.

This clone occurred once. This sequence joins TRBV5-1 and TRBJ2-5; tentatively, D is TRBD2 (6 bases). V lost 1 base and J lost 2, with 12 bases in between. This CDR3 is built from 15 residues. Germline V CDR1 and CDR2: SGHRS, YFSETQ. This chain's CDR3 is CASSLSSRGQETQYF. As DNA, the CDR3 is TGCGCCAGCAGCTTGTCGTCCCGGGGGCAAGAGACCCAGTACTTC.

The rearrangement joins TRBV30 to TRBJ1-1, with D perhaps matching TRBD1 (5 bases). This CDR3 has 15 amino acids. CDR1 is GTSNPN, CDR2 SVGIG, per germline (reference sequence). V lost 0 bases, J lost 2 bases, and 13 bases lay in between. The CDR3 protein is CAWSVLGALNTEAFF. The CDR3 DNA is TGTGCCTGGAGTGTACTAGGGGCTTTAAACACTGAAGCTTTCTTT.

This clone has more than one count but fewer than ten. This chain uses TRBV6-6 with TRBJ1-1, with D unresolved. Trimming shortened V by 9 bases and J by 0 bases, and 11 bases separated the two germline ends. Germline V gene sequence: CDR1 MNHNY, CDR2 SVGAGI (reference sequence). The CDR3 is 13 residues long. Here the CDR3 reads CASTDRVNTEAFF. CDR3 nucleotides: TGTGCCAGTACGGACCGGGTGAACACTGAAGCTTTCTTT.

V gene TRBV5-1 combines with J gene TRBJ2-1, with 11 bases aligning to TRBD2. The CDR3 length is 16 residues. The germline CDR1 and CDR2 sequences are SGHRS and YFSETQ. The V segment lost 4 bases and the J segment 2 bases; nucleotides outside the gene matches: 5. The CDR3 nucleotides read TGCGCCAGCAGCCTAATTAGCGGGAGGGCCTACAATGAGCAGTTCTTC. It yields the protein CASSLISGRAYNEQFF.

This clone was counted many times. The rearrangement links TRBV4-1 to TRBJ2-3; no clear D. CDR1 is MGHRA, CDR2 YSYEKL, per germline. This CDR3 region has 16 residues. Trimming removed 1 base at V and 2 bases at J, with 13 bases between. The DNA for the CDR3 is TGCGCCAGCAGCCAAGTAAACCTGGTGTCCACAGATACGCAGTATTTT. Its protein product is CASSQVNLVSTDTQYF.

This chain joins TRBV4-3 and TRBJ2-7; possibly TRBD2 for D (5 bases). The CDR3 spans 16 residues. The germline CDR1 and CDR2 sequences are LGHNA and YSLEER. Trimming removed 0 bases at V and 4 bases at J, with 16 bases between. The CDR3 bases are TGCGCCAGCAGCCAAGATTTAGCGACTATTGTTTACGAGCAGTACTTC. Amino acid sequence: CASSQDLATIVYEQYF.

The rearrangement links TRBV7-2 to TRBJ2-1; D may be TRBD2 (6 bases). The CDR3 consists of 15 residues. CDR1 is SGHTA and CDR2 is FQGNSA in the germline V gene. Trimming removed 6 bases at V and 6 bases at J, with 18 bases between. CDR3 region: CASRPRRRDGNEQFF. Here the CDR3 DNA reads TGTGCCAGCAGGCCTCGCCGGAGGGATGGCAATGAGCAGTTCTTC.

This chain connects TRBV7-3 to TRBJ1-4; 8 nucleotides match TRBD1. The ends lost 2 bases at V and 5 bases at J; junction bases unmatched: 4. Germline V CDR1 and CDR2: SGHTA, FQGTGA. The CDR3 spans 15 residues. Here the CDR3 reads CASSLRRTGNEKLFF. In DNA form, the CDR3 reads TGTGCCAGCAGCTTACGAAGGACAGGGAATGAAAAACTGTTTTTT.

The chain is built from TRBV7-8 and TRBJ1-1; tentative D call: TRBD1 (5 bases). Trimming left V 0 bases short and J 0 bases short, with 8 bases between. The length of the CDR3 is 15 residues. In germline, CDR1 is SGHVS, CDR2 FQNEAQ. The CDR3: CASSLAGRMNTEAFF. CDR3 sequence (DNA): TGTGCCAGCAGCTTAGCGGGGCGAATGAACACTGAAGCTTTCTTT.

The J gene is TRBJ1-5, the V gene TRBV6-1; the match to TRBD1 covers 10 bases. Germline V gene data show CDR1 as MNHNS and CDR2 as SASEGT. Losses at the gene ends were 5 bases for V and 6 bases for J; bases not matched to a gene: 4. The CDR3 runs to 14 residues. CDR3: CASSPDRGGQPQHF. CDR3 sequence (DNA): TGTGCCAGCAGTCCGGACAGGGGGGGTCAGCCCCAGCATTTT.

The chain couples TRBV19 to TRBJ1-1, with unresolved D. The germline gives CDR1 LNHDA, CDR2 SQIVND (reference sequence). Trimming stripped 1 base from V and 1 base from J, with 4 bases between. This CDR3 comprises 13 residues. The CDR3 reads CASSIAQNTEAFF. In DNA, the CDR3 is TGTGCCAGTAGTATAGCACAGAACACTGAAGCTTTCTTT.

The CDR3 DNA is TGCGCCAGCAGCTTGGCTCTAGCCACCTACAATGAGCAGTTCTTC. Its translation: CASSLALATYNEQFF. The chain links TRBV5-1 to TRBJ2-1, with D tentatively TRBD2 (5 bases). CDR1 SGHRS and CDR2 YFSETQ come from the germline V gene. V was trimmed by 0 bases and J by 2 bases, leaving 9 bases between them. This CDR3 has 15 amino acids. Variable domain in full (rest from reference TRBV5-1 and TRBJ2-1): KAGVTQTPRYLIKTRGQQVTLSCSPISGHRSVSWYQQTPGQGLQFLFEYFSETQRNKGNFPGRFSGRQFSNSRSEMNVSTLELGDSALYLCASSLALATYNEQFFGPGTRLTVL.

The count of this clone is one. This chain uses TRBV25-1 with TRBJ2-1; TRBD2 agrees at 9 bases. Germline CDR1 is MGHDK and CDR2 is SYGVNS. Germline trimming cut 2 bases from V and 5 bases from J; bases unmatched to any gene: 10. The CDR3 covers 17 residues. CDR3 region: CASSETRVAGGDNEQFF. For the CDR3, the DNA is TGTGCCAGCAGTGAAACCAGGGTTGCGGGAGGGGACAATGAGCAGTTCTTC.

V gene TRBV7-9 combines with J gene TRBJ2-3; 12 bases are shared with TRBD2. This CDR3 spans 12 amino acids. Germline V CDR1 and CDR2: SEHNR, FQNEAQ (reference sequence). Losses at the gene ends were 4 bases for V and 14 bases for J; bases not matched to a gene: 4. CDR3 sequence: CASSWPSGRGYF. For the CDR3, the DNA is TGTGCCAGCAGCTGGCCTAGCGGGAGGGGGTATTTT.

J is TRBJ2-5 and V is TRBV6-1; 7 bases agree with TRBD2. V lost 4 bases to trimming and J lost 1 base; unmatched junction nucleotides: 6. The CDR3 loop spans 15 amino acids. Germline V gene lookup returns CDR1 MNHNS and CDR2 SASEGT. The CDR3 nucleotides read TGTGCCAGCAGTGGTCCGGGGACTACCCAAGAGACCCAGTACTTC. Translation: CASSGPGTTQETQYF.

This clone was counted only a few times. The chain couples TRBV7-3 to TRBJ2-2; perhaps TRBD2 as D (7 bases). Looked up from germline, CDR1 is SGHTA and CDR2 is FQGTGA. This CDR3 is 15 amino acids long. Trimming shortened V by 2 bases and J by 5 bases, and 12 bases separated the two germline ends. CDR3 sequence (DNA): TGTGCCAGCAGCTTACAACAGGGAGGGACCGGGGAGCTGTTTTTT. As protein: CASSLQQGGTGELFF.

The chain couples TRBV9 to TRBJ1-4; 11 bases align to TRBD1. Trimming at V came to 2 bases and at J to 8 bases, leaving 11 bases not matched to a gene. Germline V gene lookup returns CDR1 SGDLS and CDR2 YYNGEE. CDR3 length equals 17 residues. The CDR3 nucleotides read TGTGCCAGCAGCGTCGGTGGACAGGGGGCGCTTGGGGAAAAACTGTTTTTT. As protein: CASSVGGQGALGEKLFF.

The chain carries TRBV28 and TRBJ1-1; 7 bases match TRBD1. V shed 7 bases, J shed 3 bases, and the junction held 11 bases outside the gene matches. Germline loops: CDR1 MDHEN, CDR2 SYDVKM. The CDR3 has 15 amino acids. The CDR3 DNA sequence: TGTGCCAGCAAAAACCCCCGGGACAGATACACTGAAGCTTTCTTT. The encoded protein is CASKNPRDRYTEAFF.

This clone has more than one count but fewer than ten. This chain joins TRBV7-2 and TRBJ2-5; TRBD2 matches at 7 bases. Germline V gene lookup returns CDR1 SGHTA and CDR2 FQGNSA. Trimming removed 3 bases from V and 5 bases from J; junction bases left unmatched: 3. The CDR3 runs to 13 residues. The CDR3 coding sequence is TGTGCCAGCAGCTTGTGGGGGGGGGAGACCCAGTACTTC. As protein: CASSLWGGETQYF.

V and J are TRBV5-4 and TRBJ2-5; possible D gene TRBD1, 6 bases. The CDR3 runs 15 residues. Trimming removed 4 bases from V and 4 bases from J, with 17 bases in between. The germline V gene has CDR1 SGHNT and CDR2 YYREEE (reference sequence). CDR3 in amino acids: CASSPWTAPPETQYF. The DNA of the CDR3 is TGTGCCAGCAGCCCGTGGACAGCGCCGCCAGAGACCCAGTACTTC.

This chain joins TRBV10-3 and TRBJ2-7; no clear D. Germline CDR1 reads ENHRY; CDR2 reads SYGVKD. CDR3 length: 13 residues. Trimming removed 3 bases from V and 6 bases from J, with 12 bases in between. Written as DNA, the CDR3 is TGTGCCATCAGTGAATTACCGGGCGGCGAGCAGTACTTC. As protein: CAISELPGGEQYF.

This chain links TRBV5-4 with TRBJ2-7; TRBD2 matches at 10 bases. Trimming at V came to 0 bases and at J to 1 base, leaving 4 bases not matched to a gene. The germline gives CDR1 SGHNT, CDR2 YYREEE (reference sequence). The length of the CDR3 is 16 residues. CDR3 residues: CASSLGASGGSYEQYF. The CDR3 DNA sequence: TGTGCCAGCAGCTTGGGGGCTAGCGGGGGATCCTACGAGCAGTACTTC.

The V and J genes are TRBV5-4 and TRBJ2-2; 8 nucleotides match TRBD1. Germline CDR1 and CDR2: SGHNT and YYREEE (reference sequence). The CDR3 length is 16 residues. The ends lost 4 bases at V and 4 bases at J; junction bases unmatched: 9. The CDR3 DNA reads TGTGCCAGCAGCCCGCCGGGACAGGTCGTCACCGGGGAGCTGTTTTTT. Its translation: CASSPPGQVVTGELFF.